Included here is one T cell receptor beta chain sequence, with context. Antigen: not known. This entry is derived from a study of T cells in Graves' hyperthyroidism and ophthalmopathy. Overall study findings and caveats: With a median lead of roughly 6.8 months before onset, the model predicted ophthalmopathy. The blood repertoire included most of the expanded thyroid clonotypes above 0.001.

Amplification targeted TCR beta CDR3 regions from RNA transcripts. Researchers ran a first-round RT-PCR on the TCR CDR3 using the HTBI primer set. TCRdb itself ran the multiplex PCR reads through MiXCR, one entry per CDR3 protein. The profile shows approximately 400,000 distinct CDR3 sequences, 20% to 25% of them singletons. V lost 1 base to trimming and J lost 4 bases, with 15 bases between them. CDR1 and CDR2 from the germline V gene are SGHAT and FQNNGV. The CDR3 extends over 16 amino acids. The rearrangement links TRBV11-2 to TRBJ2-3; D is undetermined. Sequenced sample: blood. This TCR derives from a man aged 50 to 59 with Graves' hyperthyroidism. CDR3: CASSLGYKSRSDTQYF. The CDR3 DNA reads as TGTGCCAGCAGCTTAGGCTACAAGTCTAGATCAGATACGCAGTATTTT.